This T cell receptor (beta chain) was recorded in a study of blood T cells in healthy people across ages. This clonotype was seen only a few times. A read error may account for a junction end that differs from germline. It was with a sample-barcoded 5' primer and a J-beta primer mix that a second PCR of roughly 7 to 12 cycles was run. One entry per CDR3 protein, called by TCRdb with MiXCR from the 5' RACE reads. Altogether over 600,000 distinct CDR3 sequences are present, about 46% being singletons, with the ten largest covering less than 20%. The source of this sequence is a man older than 75 in good health. Sequenced input: blood.

The CDR3 sequence: CAGSYVVDTQYF. CDR3 coding DNA: TGTGCCGGCAGTTACGTGGTAGATACGCAGTATTTT. The gene calls are TRBV6-2 or TRBV6-3 and TRBJ2-3; unclear D gene. CDR1 and CDR2 from the germline V gene are MNHEY and SVGEGT. The CDR3 totals 12 residues.